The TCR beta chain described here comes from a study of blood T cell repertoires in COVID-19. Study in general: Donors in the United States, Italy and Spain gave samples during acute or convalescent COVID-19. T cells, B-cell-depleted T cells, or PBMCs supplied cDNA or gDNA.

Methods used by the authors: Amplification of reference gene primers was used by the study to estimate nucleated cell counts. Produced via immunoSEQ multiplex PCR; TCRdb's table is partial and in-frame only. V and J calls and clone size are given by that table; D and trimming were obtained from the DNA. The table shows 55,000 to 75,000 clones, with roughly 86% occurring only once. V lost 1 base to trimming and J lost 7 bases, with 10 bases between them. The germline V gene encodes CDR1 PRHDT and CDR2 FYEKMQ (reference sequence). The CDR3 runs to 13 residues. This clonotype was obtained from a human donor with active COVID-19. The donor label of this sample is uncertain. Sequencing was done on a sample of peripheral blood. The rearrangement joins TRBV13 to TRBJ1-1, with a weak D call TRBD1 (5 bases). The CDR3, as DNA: TGTGCCAGCAGCTTAGACAGGCCCCTTGAAGCTTTCTTT. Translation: CASSLDRPLEAFF.